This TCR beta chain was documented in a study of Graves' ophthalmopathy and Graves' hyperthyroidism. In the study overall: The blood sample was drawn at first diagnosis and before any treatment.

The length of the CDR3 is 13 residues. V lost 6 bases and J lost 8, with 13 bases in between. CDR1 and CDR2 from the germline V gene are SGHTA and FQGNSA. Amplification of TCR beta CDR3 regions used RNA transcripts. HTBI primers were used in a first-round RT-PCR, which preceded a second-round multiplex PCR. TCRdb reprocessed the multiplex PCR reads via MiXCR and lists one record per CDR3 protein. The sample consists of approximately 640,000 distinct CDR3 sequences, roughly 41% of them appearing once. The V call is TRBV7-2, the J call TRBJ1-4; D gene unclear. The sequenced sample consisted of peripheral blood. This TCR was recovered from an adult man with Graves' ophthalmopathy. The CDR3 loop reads CASRRGIGEKLFF. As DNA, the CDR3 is TGTGCCAGCAGACGGGGTATCGGGGAAAAACTGTTTTTT.